The 30 T cell receptor beta chains in this list originate from one sample, sequenced in a study of blood T cell repertoires in COVID-19. Method: immunoSEQ multiplex PCR; TCRdb's copy keeps in-frame clones and lacks some. The sample yields fewer than 250,000 clones, over 65% seen once. The sample comprised peripheral blood. Source of these receptors: a woman in her sixties or seventies with active or convalescent COVID-19.

The chain uses TRBV7-3 and TRBJ2-1; 10 nucleotides match TRBD2. CDR1 and CDR2 from the germline V gene are SGHTA and FQGTGA. J gave up 3 bases and V 4 bases, and 3 bases lay outside the gene matches. CDR3 length: 15 amino acids. CDR3 nucleotide sequence: TGTGCCAGCAGCTCTTTAGCGGGGGGCTACAATGAGCAGTTCTTC. It translates to CASSSLAGGYNEQFF.

The V gene is TRBV10-3, the J gene TRBJ2-3, with 7 bases identical to TRBD2. V gave up 6 bases and J gave up 2 bases; unmatched junction bases: 2. CDR1 and CDR2 from the germline V gene are ENHRY and SYGVKD. This CDR3 has 13 residues. The CDR3: CAIRTSVTDTQYF. CDR3 bases: TGTGCCATCAGAACTAGCGTCACAGATACGCAGTATTTT.

The V and J genes are TRBV11-2 and TRBJ1-3, with TRBD1 as a possible D gene (5 bases). The CDR3 extends over 16 amino acids. V dropped 5 bases and J dropped 0 bases, with 14 bases sitting between them. Germline CDR1 reads SGHAT; CDR2 reads FQNNGV. This CDR3 is CASSRGRGGSGNTIYF. In nucleotides, the CDR3 is TGTGCCAGCAGCCGCGGGCGGGGGGGCTCTGGAAACACCATATATTTT. Full variable domain (rest looked up from reference TRBV11-2 and TRBJ1-3): EAGVAQSPRYKIIEKRQSVAFWCNPISGHATLYWYQQILGQGPKLLIQFQNNGVVDDSQLPKDRFSAERLKGVDSTLKIQPAKLEDSAVYLCASSRGRGGSGNTIYFGEGSWLTVV.

The chain joins TRBV3-1 (or the pseudogene TRBV3-2) to TRBJ1-1; TRBD1 matches at 7 bases. V trimming: 6 bases; J trimming: 3 bases; junction bases outside the gene matches: 4. Germline values: CDR1 LGHDT, CDR2 YNNKEL (reference sequence). The CDR3 contains 13 residues. The CDR3 loop reads CASRTGSDTEAFF. The CDR3 nucleotides read TGTGCCAGCAGGACAGGGTCCGACACTGAAGCTTTCTTT.

The V and J genes are TRBV30 and TRBJ2-7; 10 bases match TRBD2. CDR3 size: 14 residues. Germline V CDR1 and CDR2: GTSNPN, SVGIG (reference sequence). V gave up 2 bases and J gave up 5 bases; unmatched junction bases: 6. CDR3 DNA: TGTGCCTGGAGTACACCGGGACTAGCGAACGAGCAGTACTTC. This translates into CAWSTPGLANEQYF.

V usage is TRBV4-3 and J usage is TRBJ2-3, with 10 nucleotides matching TRBD2. CDR3 length equals 18 residues. CDR1 LGHNA and CDR2 YSLEER come from the germline V gene. The trim removed 3 bases at V and 6 bases at J, leaving 15 bases unmatched. The CDR3 loop is CASSQGMGLAGDLDTQYF. CDR3 nucleotide sequence: TGCGCCAGCAGCCAGGGGATGGGGCTAGCGGGGGATCTGGATACGCAGTATTTT.

The chain employs TRBV4-1 and TRBJ2-1, with TRBD2 matching over 8 bases. J lost 3 bases, V lost 1 base, and 2 bases had no gene match. Germline CDR1 MGHRA, CDR2 YSYEKL. The CDR3 extends over 15 amino acids. The CDR3 here is CASSQAGGLYNEQFF. DNA of the CDR3: TGCGCCAGCAGCCAAGCGGGGGGGCTCTACAATGAGCAGTTCTTC.

The chain has TRBV3-1 (or the pseudogene TRBV3-2) and TRBJ2-2; 9 bases line up with TRBD1. The CDR3 extends over 14 amino acids. The V gene's germline CDR1 is LGHDT and CDR2 YNNKEL (reference sequence). V lost 5 bases, J lost 6 bases, and 4 bases stayed unmatched. In DNA form, the CDR3 reads TGTGCCAGCAGCTCCCGACAGGGGGCCGGGGAGCTGTTTTTT. Its protein is CASSSRQGAGELFF.

This rearrangement joins TRBV20-1 to TRBJ2-1; unclear D gene. Trimming pared 5 bases from V and 12 bases from J, leaving 14 bases between. The CDR3 loop spans 11 amino acids. Germline lookup yields CDR1 DFQATT and CDR2 SNEGSKA (reference sequence). CDR3 residues: CSAPDTMGQFF. CDR3 bases: TGCAGTGCTCCTGACACCATGGGGCAGTTCTTC.

The genes are TRBV6-5 and TRBJ1-1; 7 bases are shared with TRBD1. The J segment lost 0 bases and the V segment lost 7 bases, leaving 5 bases of the junction unmatched. In germline, CDR1 is MNHEY, CDR2 SVGAGI. This CDR3 region has 14 residues. The CDR3 loop is CASTVQGMNTEAFF. CDR3 nucleotides: TGTGCCAGCACCGTACAGGGGATGAACACTGAAGCTTTCTTT.

This clone was detected only once. The gene calls are TRBV20-1 and TRBJ1-2; 9 nucleotides align to TRBD1. The CDR3 length is 9 residues. The V gene end was trimmed by 6 bases and the J gene end by 14 bases; junction bases not matched to a gene: 4. CDR1 and CDR2 (germline): DFQATT, SNEGSKA (reference sequence). CDR3 in DNA: TGCAGTGCAGGGACAGGGAGGACCTTC. Its protein product is CSAGTGRTF.

V gene TRBV29-1 combines with J gene TRBJ2-5; TRBD2 agrees at 13 bases. Germline values: CDR1 SQVTM, CDR2 ANQGSEA. The J segment lost 4 bases and the V segment lost 5 bases, leaving 4 bases of the junction unmatched. The CDR3 is made up of 14 amino acids. CDR3 sequence reads: CSVRGLAGLETQYF. CDR3 nucleotides: TGCAGCGTTAGGGGACTAGCGGGACTAGAGACCCAGTACTTC.

This clone appeared a single time. This chain uses TRBV24-1 with TRBJ2-2, with 10 bases matching TRBD1. This CDR3 spans 18 amino acids. The V and J ends lost 4 bases and 5 bases, in that order; junction bases with no gene match: 12. Germline V gene sequence: CDR1 KGHDR, CDR2 SFDVKD. For the CDR3, the DNA is TGTGCCACCAGTGACCCTGGACAGGGGGGGGCCGATACCGGGGAGCTGTTTTTT. Protein: CATSDPGQGGADTGELFF.

The gene calls are TRBV19 and TRBJ2-5; D might be TRBD2 (6 bases). V shed 6 bases and J shed 1 base, with 18 bases lying between them. Per the germline V gene, CDR1 is LNHDA and CDR2 is SQIVND (reference sequence). The CDR3 spans 16 residues. CDR3 region: CASSLLGAGSQETQYF. DNA of the CDR3: TGTGCCAGTAGCCTTCTTGGGGCGGGATCCCAAGAGACCCAGTACTTC.

The chain carries TRBV7-2 and TRBJ1-2; D possibly corresponds to TRBD1 (5 bases). Trimming took 4 bases from V and 8 from J, leaving 11 bases between them. Per the germline V gene, CDR1 is SGHTA and CDR2 is FQGNSA. The CDR3 loop spans 12 amino acids. CDR3 amino acids: CASSSYRGGYTF. Here the CDR3 DNA reads TGTGCCAGCAGCTCGTACCGGGGGGGCTACACCTTC.

V usage is TRBV3-1 (or the pseudogene TRBV3-2) and J usage is TRBJ2-7; 10 bases align to TRBD2. CDR1 and CDR2 (germline): LGHDT, YNNKEL (reference sequence). This CDR3 has 14 amino acids. Germline trimming cut 4 bases from V and 2 bases from J; bases unmatched to any gene: 2. The CDR3 region has the DNA TGTGCCAGCAGCCTTGGACTAGCGGCCTACGAGCAGTACTTC. Protein: CASSLGLAAYEQYF.

The CDR3 is CASSDPRRGKTYEQYF. CDR3 DNA sequence: TGCGCCAGCAGTGACCCGAGGCGGGGCAAAACCTACGAGCAGTACTTC. The chain couples TRBV10-1 to TRBJ2-7; D is perhaps TRBD2 (6 bases). With 3 bases removed from V and 2 bases from J, the gap between germline ends came to 17 bases. The V gene's germline CDR1 is WNHNN and CDR2 SYGVQD (reference sequence). The CDR3 totals 16 residues.

The CDR3 DNA reads TGTGCCAGCAGCTTAGCGGGGAGGAGCTCCTATAATTCACCCCTCCACTTT. Translating gives CASSLAGRSSYNSPLHF. V and J are TRBV7-2 and TRBJ1-6; D is unresolved. From germline, CDR1 is SGHTA and CDR2 FQGNSA. V was trimmed by 0 bases and J by 0 bases, leaving 9 bases between them. This CDR3 has 17 amino acids.

This clone was observed once. The rearrangement joins TRBV5-4 to TRBJ2-3, with D perhaps matching TRBD1 (6 bases). The germline CDR1 and CDR2 sequences are SGHNT and YYREEE (reference sequence). V was shortened by 9 bases and J by 0 bases, with 14 bases between the two germline ends. The CDR3 extends over 14 amino acids. As DNA, the CDR3 is TGTGCCACTACATACAGGGCGAGCACAGATACGCAGTATTTT. Its protein product is CATTYRASTDTQYF.

The V and J genes are TRBV5-5 and TRBJ1-1; D is possibly TRBD1 (6 bases). Germline lookup yields CDR1 SGHKS and CDR2 YYEKEE (reference sequence). This CDR3 comprises 16 residues. V was trimmed by 4 bases and J by 3 bases, leaving 19 bases between them. CDR3 protein: CASSQPLTGFYTEAFF. CDR3 DNA sequence: TGTGCCAGCAGCCAGCCACTAACAGGGTTCTACACTGAAGCTTTCTTT.

V and J are TRBV10-3 and TRBJ1-2; the D gene is possibly TRBD1 (5 bases). Germline CDR1 ENHRY, CDR2 SYGVKD. The V end lost 4 bases, the J end lost 6 bases, and 15 bases lay between the germline ends. The CDR3 is 14 residues long. Written as DNA, the CDR3 is TGTGCCATCAGTGGACAGCTTGCTTGGGATGGCTACACCTTC. Translation: CAISGQLAWDGYTF.

This chain links TRBV4-1 with TRBJ2-1; D possibly corresponds to TRBD2 (6 bases). CDR3 length equals 16 residues. V shed 2 bases and J shed 5 bases, with 16 bases lying between them. Germline assignment: CDR1 MGHRA and CDR2 YSYEKL. The CDR3 DNA reads TGCGCCAGCAGCCAAAGGGGACTTTCTTGGGACAATGAGCAGTTCTTC. Encoded protein: CASSQRGLSWDNEQFF.

The rearrangement uses TRBV10-3 and TRBJ2-3; TRBD2 aligns across 7 bases. Trimming removed 10 bases from V and 6 bases from J; junction bases left unmatched: 13. CDR3 length: 14 amino acids. Germline CDR1 and CDR2: ENHRY and SYGVKD. This CDR3 reads CATTGLTGEDTQYF. Written as DNA, the CDR3 is TGTGCCACTACGGGACTAACGGGAGAGGATACGCAGTATTTT.

Only a few counts were recorded for this clone. V usage is TRBV5-1 and J usage is TRBJ1-2; no firm D call. The length of the CDR3 is 13 residues. CDR1 and CDR2 (germline): SGHRS, YFSETQ. Trimming took 3 bases from V and 4 from J, leaving 10 bases between them. CDR3 residues: CASSYGETYGYTF. In nucleotides, the CDR3 is TGCGCCAGCAGCTATGGAGAGACCTATGGCTACACCTTC.

CDR3 bases: TGCGCCAGCAGCTTAACAGCGGGAGTTACAGATACGCAGTATTTT. Protein sequence: CASSLTAGVTDTQYF. V and J are TRBV5-1 and TRBJ2-3, with 8 bases matching TRBD2. V lost 2 bases to trimming and J lost 3 bases; unmatched junction nucleotides: 5. The CDR3 is made up of 15 amino acids. From germline, CDR1 is SGHRS and CDR2 YFSETQ.

V usage is TRBV7-8 and J usage is TRBJ1-5, with 7 bases matching TRBD1. The CDR3 covers 17 residues. Germline lookup yields CDR1 SGHVS and CDR2 FQNEAQ. With V trimmed by 2 bases and J by 7 bases, 14 bases remained unmatched. CDR3 in DNA: TGTGCCAGCAGCTTATCCCGACAGGGAAGGCGACGGCAGCCCCAGCATTTT. Residues: CASSLSRQGRRRQPQHF.

The genes are TRBV7-9 and TRBJ2-7; 9 positions match TRBD2. Germline V gene lookup returns CDR1 SEHNR and CDR2 FQNEAQ (reference sequence). J was trimmed by 7 bases and V by 3 bases; bases with no gene match: 7. CDR3 length equals 14 residues. CDR3 sequence reads: CASSFSGRPGEQYF. In nucleotides, the CDR3 is TGTGCCAGCAGCTTCAGCGGGAGGCCGGGGGAGCAGTACTTC.

The gene calls are TRBV11-2 and TRBJ2-3; TRBD2 agrees at 15 bases. CDR1 and CDR2 (germline): SGHAT, FQNNGV. The CDR3 spans 18 residues. Losses at the gene ends were 5 bases for V and 1 base for J; bases not matched to a gene: 7. Here the CDR3 reads CASSPRTSGGAGTDTQYF. The CDR3 nucleotides are TGTGCCAGCAGCCCCAGGACTAGCGGGGGGGCAGGCACAGATACGCAGTATTTT.

V and J are TRBV27 and TRBJ2-7; D may be TRBD1 (5 bases). V gave up 5 bases and J gave up 3 bases, with 17 bases separating them. The CDR3 sequence is 15 residues long. Per germline, CDR1 MNHEY and CDR2 SMNVEV (reference sequence). The CDR3 sequence: CASSTTNWQGYEQYF. CDR3 coding DNA: TGTGCCAGCAGTACAACCAATTGGCAGGGCTACGAGCAGTACTTC.

The chain recombines TRBV2 with TRBJ2-2, with a possible D match to TRBD1 (6 bases). CDR3 length equals 16 residues. With 4 bases removed from V and 3 bases from J, the gap between germline ends came to 15 bases. Germline V CDR1 and CDR2: SNHLY, FYNNEI. The CDR3 DNA reads as TGTGCCAGCAGTGTTTCTGGGGGCGTAGACACCGGGGAGCTGTTTTTT. It yields the protein CASSVSGGVDTGELFF.